The source of this TCR beta chain is a study of cytomegalovirus exposure and HLA in healthy donors. This PCR relied on a set of 60 Vbeta primers and 13 Jbeta primers. Profiling relied on immunoSEQ multiplex PCR, and the TCRdb table lists in-frame clones only, not all of them. The table records over 80,000 clones, around 79% of them present only once. A few counts support this clone. The V gene lost 0 bases and the J gene lost 1 base, with 16 bases spanning the gap. This CDR3 has 18 amino acids. Germline values: CDR1 LGHNA, CDR2 YNFKEQ. Sequenced input: PBMCs. The chain has TRBV4-2 and TRBJ1-3; a weak D match, TRBD1 (5 bases). This sequence originates from a female donor in good health and CMV-seronegative. Here the CDR3 reads CASSQDLRRDLSGNTIYF. The CDR3 region has the DNA TGTGCCAGCAGCCAAGATCTGAGACGGGACTTGTCTGGAAACACCATATATTTT.